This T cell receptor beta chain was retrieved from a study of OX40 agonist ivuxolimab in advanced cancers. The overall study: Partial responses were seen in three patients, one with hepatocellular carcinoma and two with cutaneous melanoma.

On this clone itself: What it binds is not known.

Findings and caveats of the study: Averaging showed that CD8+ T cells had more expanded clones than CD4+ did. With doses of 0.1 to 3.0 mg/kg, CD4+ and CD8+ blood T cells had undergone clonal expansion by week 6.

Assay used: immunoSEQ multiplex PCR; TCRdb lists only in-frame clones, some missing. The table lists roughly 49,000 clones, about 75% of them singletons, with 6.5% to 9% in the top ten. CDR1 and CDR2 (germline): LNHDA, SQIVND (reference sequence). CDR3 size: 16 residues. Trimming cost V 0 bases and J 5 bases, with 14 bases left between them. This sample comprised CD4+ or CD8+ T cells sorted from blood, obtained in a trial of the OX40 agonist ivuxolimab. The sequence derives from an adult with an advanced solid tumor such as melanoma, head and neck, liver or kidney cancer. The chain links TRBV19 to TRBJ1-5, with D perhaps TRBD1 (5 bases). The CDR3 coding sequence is TGTGCCAGTAGTATAGATTCAGGGCCACTCTATCAGCCCCAGCATTTT. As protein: CASSIDSGPLYQPQHF.